The rows below give T cell receptor beta chains drawn from one sample of a study of early T cells in non-severe SARS-CoV-2 infection. One entry per CDR3 protein results from TCRdb running MiXCR on the 5' RACE reads. The sample carries approximately 77,000 distinct CDR3 sequences, around 15% recorded once. Source material: whole blood. The receptors were sampled from an adult who was a healthcare worker with PCR-confirmed SARS-CoV-2 infection or an uninfected control (not recorded which). CDR3s include the opening cysteine and the closing phenylalanine or tryptophan. D genes are given only for firm matches. For some rows the clone size is stated as once, few or many, or as a class when expanded; others skip it.

>.|TRBJ2-6|TRBV2|many
CASRAQSSGANVLTF
TGTGCCAGCAGGGCTCAAAGCTCTGGGGCCAACGTCCTGACTTTC
>TRBD2|TRBJ2-7|TRBV10-3|few
CAISPSGDSYEQYF
TGTGCCATCAGTCCTAGCGGGGACTCCTACGAGCAGTACTTC
>TRBD1|TRBJ2-5|TRBV20-1|.
CSAGTGGEETQYF
TGCAGTGCAGGGACAGGGGGCGAGGAGACCCAGTACTTC
>.|TRBJ2-1|TRBV19|.
CASSLGQLYGNEQFF
TGTGCCAGTAGTCTCGGGCAGCTTTACGGCAATGAGCAGTTCTTC
>.|TRBJ1-2|TRBV12-3/TRBV12-4|.
CASSLEPNGYTF
TGTGCCAGCAGTTTAGAACCGAATGGCTACACCTTC
>TRBD1|TRBJ2-5|TRBV14|few
CASSHDRGRYETQYF
TGTGCCAGCAGTCATGACAGGGGGCGATACGAGACCCAGTACTTC
>TRBD1|TRBJ2-3|TRBV6-1|.
CASRGQNYDTQYF
TGTGCCAGCAGGGGACAGAACTACGATACGCAGTATTTT
>.|TRBJ2-7|TRBV5-6|many
CASSPGLGRGGQYF
TGTGCCAGCAGCCCCGGACTTGGAAGGGGAGGGCAGTACTTC
>.|TRBJ2-3|TRBV5-6|few
CASSLGTSTQYF
TGTGCCAGCAGCTTGGGAACATCGACGCAGTATTTT
>.|TRBJ2-5|TRBV9|once
CASSGGAGETQYF
TGTGCCAGCAGCGGAGGGGCCGGGGAGACCCAGTACTTC
>.|TRBJ2-3|TRBV27|few
CASSLGSRGTDTQYF
TGTGCCAGCAGTTTAGGTAGCAGGGGTACAGATACGCAGTATTTT
>.|TRBJ2-1|TRBV5-6|many
CASSSLRNEQFF
TGTGCCAGCAGCTCACTTAGAAATGAGCAGTTCTTC